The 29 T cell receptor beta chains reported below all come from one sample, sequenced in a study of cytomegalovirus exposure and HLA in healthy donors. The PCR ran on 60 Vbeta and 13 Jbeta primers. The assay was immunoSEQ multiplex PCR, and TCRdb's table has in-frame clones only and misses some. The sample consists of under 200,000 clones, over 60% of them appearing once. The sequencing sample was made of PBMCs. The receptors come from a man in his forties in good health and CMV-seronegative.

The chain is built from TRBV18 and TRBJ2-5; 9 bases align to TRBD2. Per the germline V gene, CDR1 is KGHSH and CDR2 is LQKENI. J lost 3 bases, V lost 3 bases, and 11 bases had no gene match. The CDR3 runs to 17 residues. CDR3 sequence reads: CASSPQLVAGGEETQYF. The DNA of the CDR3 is TGTGCCAGCTCACCCCAGTTGGTCGCGGGAGGGGAAGAGACCCAGTACTTC. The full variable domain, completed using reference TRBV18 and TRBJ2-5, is NAGVMQNPRHLVRRRGQEARLRCSPMKGHSHVYWYRQLPEEGLKFMVYLQKENIIDESGMPKERFSAEFPKEGPSILRIQQVVRGDSAAYFCASSPQLVAGGEETQYFGPGTRLLVL.

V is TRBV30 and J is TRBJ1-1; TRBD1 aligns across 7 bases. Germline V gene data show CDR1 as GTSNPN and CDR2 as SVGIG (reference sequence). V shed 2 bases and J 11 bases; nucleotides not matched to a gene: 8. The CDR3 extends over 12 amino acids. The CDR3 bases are TGTGCCTGGAGTCCTGGACAGGTTCGGGCTTTCTTT. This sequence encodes CAWSPGQVRAFF.

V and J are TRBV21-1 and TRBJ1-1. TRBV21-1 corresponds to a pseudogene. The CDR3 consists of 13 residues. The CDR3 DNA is TGTGCCAGCAGCATCTCCGGGGAACGTGAAGCTTTCTTT. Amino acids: CASSISGEREAFF.

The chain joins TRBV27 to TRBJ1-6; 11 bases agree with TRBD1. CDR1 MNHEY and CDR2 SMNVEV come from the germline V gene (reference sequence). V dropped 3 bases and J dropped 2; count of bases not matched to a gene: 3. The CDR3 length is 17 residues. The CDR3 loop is CASSFGQGAAYNSPLHF. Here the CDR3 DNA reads TGTGCCAGCAGTTTCGGACAGGGGGCGGCCTATAATTCACCCCTCCACTTT.

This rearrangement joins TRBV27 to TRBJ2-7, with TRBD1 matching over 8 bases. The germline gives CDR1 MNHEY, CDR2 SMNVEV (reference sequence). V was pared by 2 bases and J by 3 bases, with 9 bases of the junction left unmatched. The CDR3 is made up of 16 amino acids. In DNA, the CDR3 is TGTGCCAGCAGTTTACGACAGGGGATGGAGGTCTACGAGCAGTACTTC. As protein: CASSLRQGMEVYEQYF.

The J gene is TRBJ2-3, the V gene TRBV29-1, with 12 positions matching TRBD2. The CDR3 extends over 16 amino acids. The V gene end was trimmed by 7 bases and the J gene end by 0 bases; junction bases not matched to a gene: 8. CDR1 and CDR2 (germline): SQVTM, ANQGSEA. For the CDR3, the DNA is TGCAGCGCCAGGGGGGGGACTAGCGGGAGCACAGATACGCAGTATTTT. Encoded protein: CSARGGTSGSTDTQYF.

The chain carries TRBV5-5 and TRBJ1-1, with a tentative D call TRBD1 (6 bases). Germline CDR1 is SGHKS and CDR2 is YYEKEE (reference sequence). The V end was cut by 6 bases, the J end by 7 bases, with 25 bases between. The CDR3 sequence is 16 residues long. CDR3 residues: CASNWDEGRGSIEAFF. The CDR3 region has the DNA TGTGCCAGCAACTGGGATGAGGGCAGGGGTTCAATTGAAGCTTTCTTT.

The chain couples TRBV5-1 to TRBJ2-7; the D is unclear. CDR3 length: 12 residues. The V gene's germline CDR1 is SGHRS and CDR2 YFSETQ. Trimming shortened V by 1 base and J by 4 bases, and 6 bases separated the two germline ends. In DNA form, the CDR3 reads TGCGCCAGCAGCTTGAACAGTTACGAGCAGTACTTC. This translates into CASSLNSYEQYF.

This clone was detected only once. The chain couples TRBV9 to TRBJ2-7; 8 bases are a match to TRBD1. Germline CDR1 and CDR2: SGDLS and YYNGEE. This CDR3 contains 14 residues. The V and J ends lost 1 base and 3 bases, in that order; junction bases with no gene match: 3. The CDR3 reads CASSVRGQGYEQYF. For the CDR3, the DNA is TGTGCCAGCAGCGTAAGAGGACAGGGCTACGAGCAGTACTTC.

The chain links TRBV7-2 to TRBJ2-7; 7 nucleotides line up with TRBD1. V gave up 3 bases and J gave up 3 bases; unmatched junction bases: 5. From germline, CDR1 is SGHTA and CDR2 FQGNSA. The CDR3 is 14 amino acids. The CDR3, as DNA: TGTGCCAGCAGCTTGGGGACAGCCTTCTACGAGCAGTACTTC. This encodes CASSLGTAFYEQYF.

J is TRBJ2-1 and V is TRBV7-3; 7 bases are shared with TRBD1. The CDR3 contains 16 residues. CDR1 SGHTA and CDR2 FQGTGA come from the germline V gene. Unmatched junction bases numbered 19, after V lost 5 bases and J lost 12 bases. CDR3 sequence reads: CASSIDRAPGLSGQFF. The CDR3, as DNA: TGTGCCAGCAGCATCGACAGGGCACCGGGTCTAAGCGGGCAGTTCTTC.

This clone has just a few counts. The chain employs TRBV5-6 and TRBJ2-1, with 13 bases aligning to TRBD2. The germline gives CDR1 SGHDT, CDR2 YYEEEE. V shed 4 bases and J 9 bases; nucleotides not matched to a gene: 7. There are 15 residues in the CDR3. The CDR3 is CASSPGLAGRGEQFF. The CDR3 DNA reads TGTGCCAGCAGCCCGGGACTAGCGGGGCGGGGTGAGCAGTTCTTC.

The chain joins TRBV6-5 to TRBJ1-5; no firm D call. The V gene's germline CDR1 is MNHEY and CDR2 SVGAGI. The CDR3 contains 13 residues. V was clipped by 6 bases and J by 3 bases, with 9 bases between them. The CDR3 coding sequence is TGTGCCAGCAGCACAGCATTCAATCAGCCCCAGCATTTT. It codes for CASSTAFNQPQHF.

The DNA of the CDR3 is TGTGCCTGGAGTACAACGGGGGTCAGGTATCAGCCCCAGCATTTT. Its translation is CAWSTTGVRYQPQHF. The chain carries TRBV30 and TRBJ1-5, with a weak D call TRBD1 (5 bases). CDR1 is GTSNPN, CDR2 SVGIG, per germline (reference sequence). V lost 2 bases, J lost 5 bases, and 16 bases lay in between. The CDR3 spans 15 residues.

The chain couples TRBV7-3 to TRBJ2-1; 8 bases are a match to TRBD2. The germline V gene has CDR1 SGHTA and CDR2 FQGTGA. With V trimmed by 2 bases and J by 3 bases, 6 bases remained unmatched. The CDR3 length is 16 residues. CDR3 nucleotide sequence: TGTGCCAGCAGCTTACTGGGACTAGGGAACTACAATGAGCAGTTCTTC. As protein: CASSLLGLGNYNEQFF.

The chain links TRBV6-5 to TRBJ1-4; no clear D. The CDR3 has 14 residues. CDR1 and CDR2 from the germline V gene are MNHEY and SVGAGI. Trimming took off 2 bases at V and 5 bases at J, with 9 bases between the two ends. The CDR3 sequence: CASSYRAPNEKLFF. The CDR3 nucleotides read TGTGCCAGCAGTTACCGAGCGCCCAATGAAAAACTGTTTTTT.

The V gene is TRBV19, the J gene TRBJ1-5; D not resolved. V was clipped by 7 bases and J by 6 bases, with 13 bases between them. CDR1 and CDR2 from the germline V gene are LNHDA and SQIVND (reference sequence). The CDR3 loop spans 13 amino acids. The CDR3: CASNEVLGQPQHF. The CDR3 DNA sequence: TGTGCCAGTAATGAGGTCCTGGGTCAGCCCCAGCATTTT.

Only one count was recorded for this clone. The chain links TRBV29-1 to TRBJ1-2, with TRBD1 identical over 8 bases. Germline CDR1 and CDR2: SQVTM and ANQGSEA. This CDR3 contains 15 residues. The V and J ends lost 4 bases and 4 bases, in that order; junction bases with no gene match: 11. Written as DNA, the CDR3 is TGCAGCGTTGCTCAGGGGGCCACGGTTGGCTATGGCTACACCTTC. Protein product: CSVAQGATVGYGYTF.

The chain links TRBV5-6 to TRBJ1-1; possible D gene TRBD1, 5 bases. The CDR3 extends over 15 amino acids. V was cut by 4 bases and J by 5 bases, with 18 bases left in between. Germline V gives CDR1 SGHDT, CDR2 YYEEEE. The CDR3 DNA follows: TGTGCCAGCAGCCCGGTTGGGCAGGGTGGGACTGAAGCTTTCTTT. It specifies CASSPVGQGGTEAFF.

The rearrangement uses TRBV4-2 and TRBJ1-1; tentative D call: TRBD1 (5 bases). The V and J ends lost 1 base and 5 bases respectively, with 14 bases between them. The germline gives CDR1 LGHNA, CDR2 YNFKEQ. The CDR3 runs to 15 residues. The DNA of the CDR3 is TGTGCCAGCAGCCAAGCTTCCAGGGTTGGGACTGAAGCTTTCTTT. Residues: CASSQASRVGTEAFF.

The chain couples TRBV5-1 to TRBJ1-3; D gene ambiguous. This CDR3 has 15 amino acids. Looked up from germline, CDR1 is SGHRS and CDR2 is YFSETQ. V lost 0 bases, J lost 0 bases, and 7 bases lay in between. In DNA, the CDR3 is TGCGCCAGCAGCTTGGGAGTCCCCTCTGGAAACACCATATATTTT. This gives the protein CASSLGVPSGNTIYF.

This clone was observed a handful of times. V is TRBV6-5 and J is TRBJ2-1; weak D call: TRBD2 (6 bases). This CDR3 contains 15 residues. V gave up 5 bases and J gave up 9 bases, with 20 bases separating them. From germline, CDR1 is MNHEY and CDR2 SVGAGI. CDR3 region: CASSLDRPGGSEQFF. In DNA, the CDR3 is TGTGCCAGCAGTCTCGACAGACCAGGAGGGAGTGAGCAGTTCTTC.

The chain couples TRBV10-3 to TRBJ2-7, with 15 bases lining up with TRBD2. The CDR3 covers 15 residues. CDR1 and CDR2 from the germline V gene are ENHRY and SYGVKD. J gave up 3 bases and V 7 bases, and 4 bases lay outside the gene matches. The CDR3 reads CAITEGLAGGYEQYF. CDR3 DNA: TGTGCCATCACCGAGGGACTAGCGGGGGGCTACGAGCAGTACTTC.

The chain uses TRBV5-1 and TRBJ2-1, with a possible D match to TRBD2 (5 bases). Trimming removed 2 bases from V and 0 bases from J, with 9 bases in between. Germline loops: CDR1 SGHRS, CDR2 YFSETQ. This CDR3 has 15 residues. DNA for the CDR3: TGCGCCAGCAGCTTAGCGGACCACTCCTACAATGAGCAGTTCTTC. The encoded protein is CASSLADHSYNEQFF.

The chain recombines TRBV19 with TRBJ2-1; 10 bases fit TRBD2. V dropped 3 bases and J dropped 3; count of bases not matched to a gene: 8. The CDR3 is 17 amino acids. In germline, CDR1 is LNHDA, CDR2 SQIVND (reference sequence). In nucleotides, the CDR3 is TGTGCCAGTAGTATCGGGACTAGCGCACTGTTCTACAATGAGCAGTTCTTC. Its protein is CASSIGTSALFYNEQFF.

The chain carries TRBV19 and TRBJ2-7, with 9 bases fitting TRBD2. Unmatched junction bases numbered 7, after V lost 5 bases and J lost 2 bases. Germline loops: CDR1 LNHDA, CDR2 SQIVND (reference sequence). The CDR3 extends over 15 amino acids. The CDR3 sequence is CASSAAGGFPYEQYF. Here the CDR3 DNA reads TGTGCCAGTAGTGCAGCGGGAGGTTTCCCCTACGAGCAGTACTTC.

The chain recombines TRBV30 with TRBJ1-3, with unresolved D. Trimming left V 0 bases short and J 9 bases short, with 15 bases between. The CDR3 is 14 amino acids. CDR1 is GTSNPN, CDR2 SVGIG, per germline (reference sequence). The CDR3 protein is CAWSVSRQVPTIYF. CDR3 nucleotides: TGTGCCTGGAGTGTCTCCAGACAAGTACCCACCATATATTTT.

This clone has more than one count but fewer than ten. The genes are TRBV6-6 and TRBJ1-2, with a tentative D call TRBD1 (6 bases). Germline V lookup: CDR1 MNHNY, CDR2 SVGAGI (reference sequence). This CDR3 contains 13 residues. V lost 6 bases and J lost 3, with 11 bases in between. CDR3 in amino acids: CASSPTGHYGYTF. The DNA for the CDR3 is TGTGCCAGCAGCCCGACAGGACACTATGGCTACACCTTC.

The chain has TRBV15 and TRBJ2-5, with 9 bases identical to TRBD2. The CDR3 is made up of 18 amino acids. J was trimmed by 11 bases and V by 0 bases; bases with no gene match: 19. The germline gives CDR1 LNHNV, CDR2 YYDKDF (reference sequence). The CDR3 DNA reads TGTGCCACCAGCAGAGATCGAGGGACTAGCAACCCCACGCGGGAGCAGTACTTC. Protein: CATSRDRGTSNPTREQYF.